Included here is one T cell receptor beta chain sequence, with context. Its antigen is still unknown. These data originate in a study of cytomegalovirus exposure and HLA in healthy donors. General study results and limits: High sensitivity and specificity were reportedly achieved when the classifier diagnosed cytomegalovirus status.

V gave up 4 bases and J gave up 0 bases, with 9 bases separating them. The CDR3 has 15 residues. Germline loops: CDR1 SNHLY, CDR2 FYNNEI. Generated by immunoSEQ multiplex PCR, the TCRdb table keeps only in-frame clones and is missing some. The sample has around 300,000 clones, 80% to 90% seen once; the top ten hold 0.9% to 1.1%. The chain couples TRBV2 to TRBJ2-2; possible D gene TRBD1, 5 bases. Sequences were obtained from PBMCs. This receptor was obtained from a woman younger than 30 in good health and CMV-seronegative. CDR3 sequence: CASSARQPNTGELFF. In DNA form, the CDR3 reads TGTGCCAGCAGTGCCCGACAGCCGAACACCGGGGAGCTGTTTTTT.